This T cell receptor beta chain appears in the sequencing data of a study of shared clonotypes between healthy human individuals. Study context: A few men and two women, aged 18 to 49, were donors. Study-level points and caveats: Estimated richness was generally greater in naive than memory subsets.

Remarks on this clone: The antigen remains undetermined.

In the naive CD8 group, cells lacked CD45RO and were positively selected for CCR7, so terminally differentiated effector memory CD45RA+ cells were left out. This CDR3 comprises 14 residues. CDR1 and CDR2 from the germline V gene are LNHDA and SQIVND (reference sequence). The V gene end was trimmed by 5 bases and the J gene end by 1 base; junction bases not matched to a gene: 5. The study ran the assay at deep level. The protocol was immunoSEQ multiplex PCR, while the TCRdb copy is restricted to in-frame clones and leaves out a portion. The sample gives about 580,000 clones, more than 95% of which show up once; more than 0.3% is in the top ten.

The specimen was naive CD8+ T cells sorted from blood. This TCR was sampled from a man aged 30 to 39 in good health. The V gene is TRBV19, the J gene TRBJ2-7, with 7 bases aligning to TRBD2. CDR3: CASSLGGRSYEQYF. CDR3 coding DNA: TGTGCCAGTAGTCTCGGGGGGAGATCCTACGAGCAGTACTTC.